A single sample gave rise to the 25 T cell receptor beta chains below, sequenced in a study of CD8 T cells in Susac syndrome. When the RNA was reverse transcribed, random hexamers were used with an input of about 0.5 to 1 ug. TCRdb fed the immunoSEQ multiplex PCR reads into MiXCR, producing one record per CDR3 protein. This sample has some 400,000 distinct CDR3 sequences; approximately 89% occur once, and the top ten carry about 0.12%. The sample was CD8+ T cells from PBMCs. All receptors derive from a human donor with multiple sclerosis.

The sample holds one count of this clonotype. V usage is TRBV5-6 and J usage is TRBJ2-4; D is tentatively TRBD1 or TRBD2 (5 bases each). Looked up from germline, CDR1 is SGHDT and CDR2 is YYEEEE. The V end was cut by 2 bases, the J end by 0 bases, with 15 bases between. This CDR3 contains 17 residues. CDR3 loop: CASSFYSVGLAKNIQYF. The CDR3 coding sequence is TGTGCCAGCAGCTTCTATAGCGTGGGGCTAGCCAAAAACATTCAGTACTTC.

This clonotype was seen only a few times. This chain connects TRBV29-1 to TRBJ1-5; 9 bases align to TRBD1. The trim removed 6 bases at V and 3 bases at J, leaving 6 bases unmatched. This CDR3 is built from 14 residues. The V gene's germline CDR1 is SQVTM and CDR2 ANQGSEA. The CDR3 region has the DNA TGCAGCGTCCCGGACAGGGGTTACAATCAGCCCCAGCATTTT. Protein: CSVPDRGYNQPQHF.

The chain combines TRBV5-4 with TRBJ2-7; D is undetermined. V was clipped by 0 bases and J by 5 bases, with 12 bases between them. This CDR3 region has 14 residues. In germline, CDR1 is SGHNT, CDR2 YYREEE (reference sequence). The CDR3 protein is CASSLVMGDDEQYF. The CDR3 DNA follows: TGTGCCAGCAGCTTGGTCATGGGCGACGACGAGCAGTACTTC.

This sequence joins TRBV27 and TRBJ2-3; D gene uncertain. Germline CDR1 reads MNHEY; CDR2 reads SMNVEV (reference sequence). Trimming cost V 2 bases and J 2 bases, with 8 bases left between them. The length of the CDR3 is 14 residues. The CDR3 DNA follows: TGTGCCAGCAGTTTAATCCCTCCCACAGATACGCAGTATTTT. The encoded protein is CASSLIPPTDTQYF.

The rearrangement links TRBV27 to TRBJ1-3, with D unresolved. The V end lost 6 bases, the J end lost 7 bases, and 10 bases lay between the germline ends. CDR3 length equals 12 residues. Germline V lookup: CDR1 MNHEY, CDR2 SMNVEV (reference sequence). The CDR3 nucleotides are TGTGCCAGCAGCCCAAACCTTAACACCATATATTTT. Its protein is CASSPNLNTIYF.

The V call is TRBV5-1, the J call TRBJ2-7; perhaps TRBD2 as D (5 bases). Germline V lookup: CDR1 SGHRS, CDR2 YFSETQ. There are 16 residues in the CDR3. V gave up 1 base and J gave up 0 bases, with 14 bases separating them. The DNA of the CDR3 is TGCGCCAGCAGCTTGACGAGCCCGGGGAGCTCCTACGAGCAGTACTTC. Translating it yields CASSLTSPGSSYEQYF.

This chain's CDR3 is CASSQGLAGGADTQYF. CDR3 coding DNA: TGTGCCAGCAGTCAGGGACTAGCGGGAGGCGCAGATACGCAGTATTTT. V gene TRBV6-2 or TRBV6-3 combines with J gene TRBJ2-3; the match to TRBD2 covers 15 bases. The CDR3 runs to 16 residues. Germline V gene data show CDR1 as MNHEY and CDR2 as SVGEGT. V was pared by 5 bases and J by 4 bases, with 4 bases of the junction left unmatched.

The chain couples TRBV2 to TRBJ2-3, with 7 bases fitting TRBD1. Germline V gene lookup returns CDR1 SNHLY and CDR2 FYNNEI. This CDR3 contains 13 residues. Trimming cost V 8 bases and J 0 bases; bases outside gene matches: 2. CDR3 sequence reads: CASPTGSTDTQYF. DNA for the CDR3: TGTGCCAGCCCGACAGGGAGCACAGATACGCAGTATTTT.

This rearrangement joins TRBV29-1 to TRBJ1-2; 10 positions agree with TRBD1. J gave up 5 bases and V 6 bases, and 6 bases lay outside the gene matches. CDR3 length: 13 residues. Germline assignment: CDR1 SQVTM and CDR2 ANQGSEA. In nucleotides, the CDR3 is TGCAGCGTGATGACAGGGGGCGGGTATGGCTACACCTTC. Residues: CSVMTGGGYGYTF.

This chain links TRBV12-3 or TRBV12-4 with TRBJ2-3; the match to TRBD2 covers 10 bases. V was pared by 5 bases and J by 1 base, with 6 bases of the junction left unmatched. The CDR3 covers 16 residues. CDR3 DNA sequence: TGTGCCAGCAGTCCCTCCGGGACTAGCGGCACAGATACGCAGTATTTT. This gives the protein CASSPSGTSGTDTQYF.

The chain is built from TRBV5-5 and TRBJ1-5; D possibly corresponds to TRBD1 (6 bases). Germline values: CDR1 SGHKS, CDR2 YYEKEE (reference sequence). The CDR3 spans 14 residues. Trimming took 10 bases from V and 0 from J, leaving 14 bases between them. The CDR3 region has the DNA TGTGCCGTGACACAGGGTTATAGCAATCAGCCCCAGCATTTT. This gives the protein CAVTQGYSNQPQHF.

This sequence joins TRBV27 and TRBJ2-1; 13 positions agree with TRBD2. V was pared by 5 bases and J by 2 bases, with 3 bases of the junction left unmatched. Germline CDR1 reads MNHEY; CDR2 reads SMNVEV (reference sequence). The length of the CDR3 is 16 residues. The CDR3 sequence: CASSAGTSGAYNEQFF. For the CDR3, the DNA is TGTGCCAGCAGTGCTGGGACTAGCGGGGCCTACAATGAGCAGTTCTTC.

V is TRBV7-9 and J is TRBJ1-4; D unresolved. The V end was cut by 4 bases, the J end by 4 bases, with 13 bases between. The length of the CDR3 is 15 residues. Germline-derived CDR1 and CDR2 are SEHNR and FQNEAQ (reference sequence). Here the CDR3 DNA reads TGTGCCAGCAGCTGGCGGGAGGAGGGTAATGAAAAACTGTTTTTT. Translating gives CASSWREEGNEKLFF.

The rearrangement links TRBV14 to TRBJ2-7; TRBD1 aligns across 8 bases. The V gene end was trimmed by 6 bases and the J gene end by 4 bases; junction bases not matched to a gene: 5. Germline lookup yields CDR1 SGHDN and CDR2 FVKESK. The CDR3 is 13 residues long. CDR3 nucleotides: TGTGCCAGCAGGGACAGGGAAGAGTACGAGCAGTACTTC. Encoded protein: CASRDREEYEQYF.

The rearrangement links TRBV21-1 to TRBJ1-1; the table's TRBD1 call for D was not verified on the DNA. TRBV21-1 corresponds to a pseudogene. This CDR3 has 14 amino acids. This CDR3 reads CARGTGTVRTEAFF. The DNA for the CDR3 is TGTGCCAGGGGTACCGGGACAGTTCGCACTGAAGCTTTCTTT.

The chain employs TRBV20-1 and TRBJ1-2; tentatively, D is TRBD1 (6 bases). The CDR3 totals 13 residues. Germline V gives CDR1 DFQATT, CDR2 SNEGSKA (reference sequence). V lost 4 bases, J lost 3 bases, and 12 bases lay in between. The CDR3 reads CSATGTSDYGYTF. DNA for the CDR3: TGCAGTGCTACTGGGACATCTGACTATGGCTACACCTTC.

This chain links TRBV27 with TRBJ1-6; TRBD1 matches at 7 bases. The V gene's germline CDR1 is MNHEY and CDR2 SMNVEV (reference sequence). Losses at the gene ends were 6 bases for V and 7 bases for J; bases not matched to a gene: 6. This CDR3 contains 14 residues. This CDR3 reads CASSLGTVNSPLHF. Written as DNA, the CDR3 is TGTGCCAGCAGCCTCGGGACAGTCAATTCACCCCTCCACTTT.

CDR3 sequence reads: CASVVSGDLNYEQYF. In DNA form, the CDR3 reads TGTGCCAGCGTCGTTAGCGGGGATCTCAACTACGAGCAGTACTTC. This rearrangement joins TRBV12-3 or TRBV12-4 to TRBJ2-7; 8 bases line up with TRBD2. With V trimmed by 8 bases and J by 3 bases, 12 bases remained unmatched. The CDR3 is 15 amino acids.

The chain joins TRBV12-3 or TRBV12-4 to TRBJ2-7; TRBD1 is a possible D gene (5 bases). V gave up 6 bases and J gave up 3 bases, with 12 bases separating them. The CDR3 is 13 residues long. DNA of the CDR3: TGTGCCAGCAGAACAGGTGATAACTACGAGCAGTACTTC. Translating gives CASRTGDNYEQYF.

The chain recombines TRBV4-1 with TRBJ2-1, with D unresolved. V lost 1 base and J lost 7, with 11 bases in between. CDR3 size: 14 residues. CDR1 and CDR2 from the germline V gene are MGHRA and YSYEKL. As DNA, the CDR3 is TGCGCCAGCAGCCAAGGGGCCAGCTGGAATGAGCAGTTCTTC. Translating gives CASSQGASWNEQFF.

The J gene is TRBJ2-2, the V gene TRBV27, with D perhaps TRBD1 (6 bases). V was pared by 8 bases and J by 6 bases, with 13 bases between. CDR1 is MNHEY, CDR2 SMNVEV, per germline (reference sequence). The CDR3 is 13 amino acids. The CDR3 DNA follows: TGTGCCAGCGCCACTACAGGGCCCGGGGAGCTGTTTTTT. Residues: CASATTGPGELFF.

The gene calls are TRBV4-1 and TRBJ2-2; no clear D gene. Trimming left V 6 bases short and J 7 bases short, with 12 bases between. Germline V gene sequence: CDR1 MGHRA, CDR2 YSYEKL. There are 13 residues in the CDR3. The DNA of the CDR3 is TGCGCCAGCAGGCATATGGGAATCGGGGAGCTGTTTTTT. This codes for CASRHMGIGELFF.

V gene TRBV27 combines with J gene TRBJ2-7, with D tentatively TRBD1 (5 bases). V was clipped by 0 bases and J by 2 bases, with 8 bases between them. The CDR3 extends over 14 amino acids. The germline V gene encodes CDR1 MNHEY and CDR2 SMNVEV (reference sequence). The CDR3 reads CASSLSGDTYEQYF. The CDR3 DNA follows: TGTGCCAGCAGTTTATCAGGGGATACCTACGAGCAGTACTTC.

The chain uses TRBV3-1 and TRBJ1-2; 9 positions match TRBD1. With 1 base clipped from V and 0 bases from J, the junction kept 6 bases outside the gene matches. The CDR3 has 17 amino acids. The germline V gene has CDR1 LGHDT and CDR2 YNNKEL (reference sequence). The CDR3 region is CASSQGTGDTSNYGYTF. As DNA, the CDR3 is TGTGCCAGCAGCCAAGGGACAGGGGACACCTCTAACTATGGCTACACCTTC.

CDR3 sequence reads: CASSLGLRANEQFF. Here the CDR3 DNA reads TGTGCCAGCAGCTTGGGACTTAGAGCCAATGAGCAGTTCTTC. V is TRBV6-5 and J is TRBJ2-1; the D gene is possibly TRBD2 (6 bases). The CDR3 is 14 residues long. Per germline, CDR1 MNHEY and CDR2 SVGAGI. Trimming removed 6 bases from V and 6 bases from J, with 15 bases in between.